The text below deals with one TCR beta chain. From germline, CDR1 is SGHRS and CDR2 YFSETQ. There are 17 residues in the CDR3. V was shortened by 0 bases and J by 2 bases, with 17 bases between the two germline ends. As processed by the authors: Amplification with reference gene primers provided the estimates of nucleated cell counts. The table came from immunoSEQ multiplex PCR; TCRdb's copy has only in-frame clones and leaves some out. That table is the source of V, J and clone size, and D and trimming were worked out from the DNA. The data contain 100,000 to 150,000 clones, around 89% of them singletons. This specimen belongs to a study of blood T cell repertoires in COVID-19.

The V gene is TRBV5-1, the J gene TRBJ2-5; D perhaps matches TRBD1 (5 bases). The clonotype was recovered from a man aged 45-65 years with active or convalescent COVID-19. Specimen: peripheral blood. Written as DNA, the CDR3 is TGCGCCAGCAGCTTGGCAGGTGGGCAGGGAACGCAAGAGACCCAGTACTTC. Protein sequence: CASSLAGGQGTQETQYF.